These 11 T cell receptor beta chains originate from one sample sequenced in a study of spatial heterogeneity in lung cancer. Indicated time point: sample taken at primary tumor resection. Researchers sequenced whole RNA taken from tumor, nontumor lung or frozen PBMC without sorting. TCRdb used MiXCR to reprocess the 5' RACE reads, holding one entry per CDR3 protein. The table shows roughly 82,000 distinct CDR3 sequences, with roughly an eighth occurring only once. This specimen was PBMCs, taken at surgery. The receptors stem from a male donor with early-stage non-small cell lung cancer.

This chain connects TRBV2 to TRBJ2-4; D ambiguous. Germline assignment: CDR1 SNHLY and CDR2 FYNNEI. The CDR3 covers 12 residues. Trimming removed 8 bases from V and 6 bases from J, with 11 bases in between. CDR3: CASHGNRNIQYF. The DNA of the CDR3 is TGTGCCAGCCATGGTAACAGAAACATTCAGTACTTC.

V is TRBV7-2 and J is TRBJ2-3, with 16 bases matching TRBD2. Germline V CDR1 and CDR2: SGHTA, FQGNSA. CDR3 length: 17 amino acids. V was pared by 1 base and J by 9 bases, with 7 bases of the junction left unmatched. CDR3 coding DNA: TGTGCCAGCAGCTTAGATGGGGGACTAGCGGGAGGGATCACGCAGTATTTT. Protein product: CASSLDGGLAGGITQYF.

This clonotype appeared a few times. CDR3 region: CASRDSNQPQHF. DNA for the CDR3: TGTGCTAGTAGGGACAGCAATCAGCCCCAGCATTTT. The chain links TRBV12-5 to TRBJ1-5, with D perhaps TRBD1 (5 bases). The CDR3 runs to 12 residues. In germline, CDR1 is LGHNT, CDR2 FRNRAP. Trimming shortened V by 8 bases and J by 1 base, and 6 bases separated the two germline ends.

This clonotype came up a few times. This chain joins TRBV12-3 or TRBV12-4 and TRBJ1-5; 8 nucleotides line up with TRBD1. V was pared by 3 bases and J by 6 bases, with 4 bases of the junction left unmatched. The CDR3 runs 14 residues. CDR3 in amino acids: CASSLSGTGQPQHF. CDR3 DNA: TGTGCCAGCAGTTTGTCAGGGACAGGTCAGCCCCAGCATTTT.

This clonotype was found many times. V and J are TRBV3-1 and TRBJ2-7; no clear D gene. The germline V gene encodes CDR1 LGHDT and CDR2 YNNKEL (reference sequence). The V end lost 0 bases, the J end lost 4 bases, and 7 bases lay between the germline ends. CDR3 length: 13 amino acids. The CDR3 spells CASSQEDGYEQYF. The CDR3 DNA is TGTGCCAGCAGCCAAGAGGACGGATACGAGCAGTACTTC.

The CDR3 DNA follows: TGTGCCAGCAGCTCCGGACCGTTCATCGAAGCTTTCTTT. Translating gives CASSSGPFIEAFF. The rearrangement links TRBV7-9 to TRBJ1-1; no reliable D call. Germline V gene data show CDR1 as SEHNR and CDR2 as FQNEAQ (reference sequence). V lost 4 bases to trimming and J lost 8 bases, with 14 bases between them. The CDR3 runs to 13 residues.

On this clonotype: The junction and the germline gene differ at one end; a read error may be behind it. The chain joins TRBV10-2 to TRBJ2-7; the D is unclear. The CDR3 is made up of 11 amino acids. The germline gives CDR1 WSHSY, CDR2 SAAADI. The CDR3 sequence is CDSTQTYEQYF. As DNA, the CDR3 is TGCGACAGCACCCAAACCTACGAGCAGTACTTC.

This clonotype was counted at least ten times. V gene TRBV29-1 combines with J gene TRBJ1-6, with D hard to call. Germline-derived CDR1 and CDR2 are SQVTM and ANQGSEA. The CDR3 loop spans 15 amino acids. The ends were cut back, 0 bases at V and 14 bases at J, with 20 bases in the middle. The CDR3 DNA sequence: TGCAGCGTTGAAGATCCGGTGGGCGGAAGTTCCACCCTCCACTTT. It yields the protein CSVEDPVGGSSTLHF.

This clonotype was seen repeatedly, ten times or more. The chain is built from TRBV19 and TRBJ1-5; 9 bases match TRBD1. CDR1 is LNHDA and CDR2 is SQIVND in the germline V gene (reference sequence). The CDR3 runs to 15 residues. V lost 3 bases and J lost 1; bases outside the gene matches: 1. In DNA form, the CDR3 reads TGTGCCAGTAGTATCGGACAGGGGAGCAATCAGCCCCAGCATTTT. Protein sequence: CASSIGQGSNQPQHF.

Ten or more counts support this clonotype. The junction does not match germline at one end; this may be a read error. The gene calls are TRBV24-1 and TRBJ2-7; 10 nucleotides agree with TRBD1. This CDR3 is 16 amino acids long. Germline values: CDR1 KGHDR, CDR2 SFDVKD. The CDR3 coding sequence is TGTGCCACCAGTGGTTTGACCGGGACAGGGGACTACGAGCAGTACTTC. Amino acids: CATSGLTGTGDYEQYF.

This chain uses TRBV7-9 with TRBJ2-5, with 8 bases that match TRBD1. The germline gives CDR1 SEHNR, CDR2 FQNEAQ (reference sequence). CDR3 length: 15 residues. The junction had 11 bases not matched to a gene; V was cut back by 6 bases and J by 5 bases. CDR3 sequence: CASSPDRDPRETQYF. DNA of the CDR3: TGTGCCAGCAGTCCGGACAGGGACCCCCGGGAGACCCAGTACTTC.